A single sample gave rise to the 19 T cell receptor beta chains below, sequenced in a study of spatial heterogeneity in lung cancer (dated by TCRdb to between 2019 and 2020). The meaning of the sample's time point label: sample taken at primary tumor resection. Whole RNA extracted from tumor and nontumor lung tissue, or from cryopreserved PBMC samples, was used for TCR sequencing without cell sorting. The receptor library was made with 5' RACE. Sequencing was performed on a NextSeq 500. Starting from the raw public reads, TCRdb applied fastp trimming at Q25, assembled clones with MiXCR and retained in-frame beta chains. Each CDR3 protein appears once, grouped with its most common genes and DNA. This sample is represented by about 92,000 distinct CDR3 sequences; 9.5% to 15% of them were singletons. The top ten clonotypes cover over 40% of the sample. This specimen consisted of PBMCs, obtained at surgery. These TCRs come from a male donor with early-stage non-small cell lung cancer.

This chain joins TRBV19 and TRBJ1-5; D perhaps matches TRBD1 (5 bases). Germline V CDR1 and CDR2: LNHDA, SQIVND (reference sequence). V lost 5 bases and J lost 9, with 11 bases in between. The CDR3 runs 12 residues. The CDR3 here is CASSSRGVPQHF. In nucleotides, the CDR3 is TGTGCCAGTAGTTCCCGGGGGGTGCCCCAGCATTTT.

The V and J genes are TRBV7-2 and TRBJ2-1; either TRBD1 or TRBD2 may supply D (5 bases each). Germline V lookup: CDR1 SGHTA, CDR2 FQGNSA. CDR3 size: 14 residues. The V end was cut by 3 bases, the J end by 5 bases, with 11 bases between. Here the CDR3 DNA reads TGTGCCAGCAGCTTGGAAGAGGGGCACAATGAGCAGTTCTTC. Amino acids: CASSLEEGHNEQFF.

This clonotype was detected only a few times. The rearrangement links TRBV6-2 or TRBV6-3 to TRBJ2-3; D may be TRBD2 (5 bases). CDR1 is MNHEY, CDR2 SVGEGT, per germline. The CDR3 extends over 15 amino acids. With 1 base removed from V and 2 bases from J, the gap between germline ends came to 10 bases. The CDR3 region is CASSYFQRFTDTQYF. CDR3 coding DNA: TGTGCCAGCAGTTACTTCCAGCGGTTCACAGATACGCAGTATTTT.

Only a few counts were recorded for this clonotype. This chain uses TRBV6-2 or TRBV6-3 with TRBJ1-4; possible D gene TRBD1, 5 bases. CDR1 is MNHEY, CDR2 SVGEGT, per germline. Trimming left V 6 bases short and J 0 bases short, with 11 bases between. This CDR3 is 15 amino acids long. In DNA, the CDR3 is TGTGCCAGCAGCCAACAGGATGCAACTAATGAAAAACTGTTTTTT. Its protein product is CASSQQDATNEKLFF.

This clonotype was seen more than once but under ten times. This chain joins TRBV7-9 and TRBJ2-7, with no clear D. Germline CDR1 reads SEHNR; CDR2 reads FQNEAQ (reference sequence). The CDR3 length is 13 residues. Trimming removed 2 bases at V and 0 bases at J, with 5 bases between. DNA for the CDR3: TGTGCCAGCAGCTTACCTAGCTCCTACGAGCAGTACTTC. Translating gives CASSLPSSYEQYF.

V gene TRBV7-9 combines with J gene TRBJ1-2; no definite D call. From germline, CDR1 is SEHNR and CDR2 FQNEAQ (reference sequence). This CDR3 spans 12 amino acids. The ends were cut back, 0 bases at V and 3 bases at J, with 2 bases in the middle. CDR3 amino acids: CASSLADYGYTF. The CDR3 coding sequence is TGTGCCAGCAGCTTAGCAGACTATGGCTACACCTTC.

This clonotype appeared a few times. The J gene is TRBJ1-6, the V gene TRBV6-5; maybe TRBD1 (6 bases). Germline lookup yields CDR1 MNHEY and CDR2 SVGAGI. The CDR3 is made up of 13 amino acids. V dropped 4 bases and J dropped 9 bases, with 10 bases sitting between them. CDR3 coding DNA: TGTGCCAGCAGTTTCAGGGGTAGTTCACCCCTCCACTTT. Its translation: CASSFRGSSPLHF.

The chain employs TRBV29-1 and TRBJ1-1; 7 nucleotides agree with TRBD1. The V gene's germline CDR1 is SQVTM and CDR2 ANQGSEA. The CDR3 consists of 13 residues. The V segment lost 4 bases and the J segment 4 bases; nucleotides outside the gene matches: 6. This CDR3 reads CSVAMTGTTEAFF. The CDR3 DNA follows: TGCAGCGTTGCAATGACAGGGACCACTGAAGCTTTCTTT.

This clonotype was observed a few times. The chain uses TRBV12-3 or TRBV12-4 and TRBJ2-6; the D is unclear. Trimming cost V 5 bases and J 4 bases, with 15 bases left between them. This CDR3 is built from 16 residues. CDR3 nucleotide sequence: TGTGCCAGCAGTGCCCAAGGAGCTTCAGGGGCCAACGTCCTGACTTTC. Encoded protein: CASSAQGASGANVLTF.

This clonotype was seen only a few times. The chain combines TRBV6-5 with TRBJ2-1, with 7 bases matching TRBD2. The trim removed 2 bases at V and 0 bases at J, leaving 7 bases unmatched. This CDR3 has 17 residues. Germline V gene data show CDR1 as MNHEY and CDR2 as SVGAGI. CDR3 sequence (DNA): TGTGCCAGCAGTTACGTGTCTAGCGGCCTCTCCTACAATGAGCAGTTCTTC. Amino acids: CASSYVSSGLSYNEQFF.

There are many counts of this clonotype. The rearrangement links TRBV7-2 to TRBJ2-6; 7 nucleotides agree with TRBD1. V was pared by 4 bases and J by 4 bases, with 10 bases of the junction left unmatched. Germline V lookup: CDR1 SGHTA, CDR2 FQGNSA. The CDR3 sequence is 17 residues long. This CDR3 reads CASSSRQGQSGANVLTF. DNA of the CDR3: TGTGCCAGCAGCTCCAGACAGGGACAGTCCGGGGCCAACGTCCTGACTTTC.

This clonotype was observed a few times. This chain connects TRBV6-6 to TRBJ2-1, with 10 nucleotides matching TRBD2. Germline V gene data show CDR1 as MNHNY and CDR2 as SVGAGI (reference sequence). There are 16 residues in the CDR3. V shed 8 bases, J shed 1 base, and the junction held 8 bases outside the gene matches. CDR3 nucleotide sequence: TGTGCCAGCTTTTCTAGCGGGAGTGGGTCCTACAATGAGCAGTTCTTC. Translated, it gives CASFSSGSGSYNEQFF.

A remark on this clonotype: Sequence at one end of the junction differs from germline and may be a read error. The V gene is TRBV15, the J gene TRBJ1-1; maybe TRBD1 (6 bases). Germline CDR1 is LNHNV and CDR2 is YYDKDF (reference sequence). CDR3 length equals 16 residues. The CDR3 is CATSRDLAGANTEVFF. The CDR3 DNA reads as TGTGCCACCAGCAGAGATCTAGCAGGGGCGAACACTGAAGTTTTCTTT.

This clonotype was seen a handful of times. This chain joins TRBV6-6 and TRBJ2-1, with 14 bases matching TRBD2. Germline loops: CDR1 MNHNY, CDR2 SVGAGI (reference sequence). With 6 bases clipped from V and 5 bases from J, the junction kept 3 bases outside the gene matches. This CDR3 contains 15 residues. The CDR3 protein is CASSTTSGGDNEQFF. The CDR3 bases are TGTGCCAGCAGCACGACTAGCGGGGGGGACAATGAGCAGTTCTTC.

The chain is built from TRBV5-1 and TRBJ2-2; 10 bases line up with TRBD1. The CDR3 has 16 amino acids. V lost 4 bases to trimming and J lost 5 bases; unmatched junction nucleotides: 8. Germline CDR1 reads SGHRS; CDR2 reads YFSETQ. The CDR3 nucleotides are TGCGCCAGCAGCGTATCCGGGACAGGGGAAACCGGGGAGCTGTTTTTT. It specifies CASSVSGTGETGELFF.

Remarks on this clonotype: At one end, the junction sequence differs from germline, possibly due to a read error. CDR3 nucleotide sequence: TGTGCCAGCAGTCCAATTACCTACAATGAGCAGTCCTTC. Translation gives CASSPITYNEQSF. The chain links TRBV12-3 or TRBV12-4 to TRBJ2-1; D gene unclear. The CDR3 loop spans 13 amino acids.

This clonotype turned up a few times. The chain is built from TRBV4-1 and TRBJ1-1, with a weak D call TRBD1 (5 bases). Trimming removed 7 bases from V and 4 bases from J, with 13 bases in between. CDR1 is MGHRA and CDR2 is YSYEKL in the germline V gene. The CDR3 is 13 residues long. In DNA, the CDR3 is TGCGCCAGCAAGAGAAATGGGGGCACTGAAGCTTTCTTT. Its translation is CASKRNGGTEAFF.

This clonotype was counted between two and nine times. This chain links TRBV4-2 with TRBJ2-3; D is ambiguous. The length of the CDR3 is 17 residues. Trimming took off 3 bases at V and 4 bases at J, with 20 bases between the two ends. The germline V gene has CDR1 LGHNA and CDR2 YNFKEQ. Here the CDR3 DNA reads TGTGCCAGCAGCCACTCAAAGGCGGAACAGAACGCAGATACGCAGTATTTT. As protein: CASSHSKAEQNADTQYF.

The chain joins TRBV28 to TRBJ1-6; D remains ambiguous. Germline V gene sequence: CDR1 MDHEN, CDR2 SYDVKM. Trimming shortened V by 6 bases and J by 14 bases, and 23 bases separated the two germline ends. The CDR3 length is 15 residues. The CDR3 loop reads CASSDMASSISALHF. The CDR3 bases are TGTGCCAGCAGCGATATGGCATCGTCCATTTCGGCCCTCCACTTT.